Presented here are 27 T cell receptor beta chains from one specimen sequenced in a study of cytomegalovirus exposure and HLA in healthy donors. PCR primers comprised 60 Vbeta and 13 Jbeta primers. Only in-frame clones appear in the TCRdb table, and some are missing; sequencing was by immunoSEQ multiplex PCR. Among approximately 140,000 clones, under 70% were seen once, and the ten largest hold around 6.3%. The sequenced sample was PBMCs. Source of these receptors: an older woman in good health and CMV-seronegative.

CDR3 in amino acids: CASSLVQGSYEQYF. The CDR3 DNA is TGCGCCAGCAGCTTGGTTCAGGGCTCCTACGAGCAGTACTTC. The rearrangement joins TRBV5-1 to TRBJ2-7; TRBD1 is a possible D gene (5 bases). CDR3 length equals 14 residues. Germline values: CDR1 SGHRS, CDR2 YFSETQ. V was shortened by 0 bases and J by 0 bases, with 7 bases between the two germline ends.

The genes are TRBV28 and TRBJ2-5, with a tentative D call TRBD2 (7 bases). Germline CDR1 and CDR2: MDHEN and SYDVKM. V gave up 2 bases and J gave up 4 bases, with 14 bases separating them. The CDR3 has 15 amino acids. CDR3 DNA sequence: TGTGCCAGCAGTTTAGGGGGGGGCTTTGGAGAGACCCAGTACTTC. It specifies CASSLGGGFGETQYF. Together with reference TRBV28 and TRBJ2-5, the CDR3 gives the full variable domain: DVKVTQSSRYLVKRTGEKVFLECVQDMDHENMFWYRQDPGLGLRLIYFSYDVKMKEKGDIPEGYSVSREKKERFSLILESASTNQTSMYLCASSLGGGFGETQYFGPGTRLLVL.

This chain joins TRBV14 and TRBJ2-4; 8 nucleotides agree with TRBD1. V lost 9 bases to trimming and J lost 1 base; unmatched junction nucleotides: 8. The CDR3 sequence is 15 residues long. Germline V gene lookup returns CDR1 SGHDN and CDR2 FVKESK. In DNA, the CDR3 is TGTGCCAGTCGGCTGGACAGGGTGGCCAAAAACATTCAGTACTTC. It encodes CASRLDRVAKNIQYF.

This clone showed up just once. The rearrangement uses TRBV28 and TRBJ2-5, with TRBD2 matching 12 bases. Germline V gene sequence: CDR1 MDHEN, CDR2 SYDVKM. The CDR3 runs to 15 residues. Losses at the gene ends were 5 bases for V and 5 bases for J; bases not matched to a gene: 6. CDR3 in DNA: TGTGCCAGCAGTCAGACTAGCGGGAGCCAGGAGACCCAGTACTTC. Its protein product is CASSQTSGSQETQYF.

The sample holds one count of this clone. The chain links TRBV19 to TRBJ1-5; no definite D call. Trimming removed 1 base from V and 0 bases from J, with 16 bases in between. The CDR3 consists of 18 residues. Germline CDR1 LNHDA, CDR2 SQIVND (reference sequence). CDR3 coding DNA: TGTGCCAGTAGTATAGGAGGGCAGCAAATCTATAGCAATCAGCCCCAGCATTTT. Its translation is CASSIGGQQIYSNQPQHF.

The rearrangement joins TRBV5-1 to TRBJ1-2, with D tentatively TRBD1 (5 bases). CDR3 length: 13 residues. Trimming took off 5 bases at V and 14 bases at J, with 22 bases between the two ends. Germline CDR1 SGHRS, CDR2 YFSETQ. This chain's CDR3 is CASRGTVGLRRTF. As DNA, the CDR3 is TGCGCCAGCAGAGGGACTGTGGGACTGCGAAGGACCTTC.

The chain links TRBV9 to TRBJ2-3, with D unresolved. The CDR3 loop spans 14 amino acids. Trimming shortened V by 3 bases and J by 1 base, and 9 bases separated the two germline ends. Germline values: CDR1 SGDLS, CDR2 YYNGEE. In DNA form, the CDR3 reads TGTGCCAGCAGCGCCTTAAGCGGCACAGATACGCAGTATTTT. Its protein product is CASSALSGTDTQYF.

V usage is TRBV19 and J usage is TRBJ2-2, with D unresolved. Looked up from germline, CDR1 is LNHDA and CDR2 is SQIVND (reference sequence). The CDR3 has 13 residues. Trimming cost V 3 bases and J 7 bases, with 9 bases left between them. The CDR3 DNA is TGTGCCAGTAGTATCTCAGATTACGGGGAGCTGTTTTTT. This encodes CASSISDYGELFF.

The chain links TRBV11-3 to TRBJ1-2; tentatively, D is TRBD1 (5 bases). The CDR3 consists of 15 residues. CDR1 is SGHNT, CDR2 YENEEA, per germline. Deletions cut 6 bases from V and 1 base from J, with 15 bases between. CDR3 in amino acids: CASRKKMTDNYGYTF. CDR3 nucleotides: TGTGCCAGCAGAAAAAAAATGACAGATAACTATGGCTACACCTTC.

The rearrangement uses TRBV4-3 and TRBJ1-2; possibly TRBD1 for D (5 bases). The CDR3 runs to 15 residues. The V and J ends lost 1 base and 0 bases respectively, with 9 bases between them. Germline loops: CDR1 LGHNA, CDR2 YSLEER. CDR3 DNA: TGCGCCAGCAGCCAAGCAACAGGACCTAACTATGGCTACACCTTC. The encoded protein is CASSQATGPNYGYTF.

The genes are TRBV5-1 and TRBJ1-1; TRBD1 is a possible D gene (5 bases). V lost 0 bases to trimming and J lost 7 bases, with 19 bases between them. Germline V lookup: CDR1 SGHRS, CDR2 YFSETQ. The CDR3 has 16 amino acids. Here the CDR3 DNA reads TGCGCCAGCAGCTTGGGGGGGGGTTTGTTAAGTGGTGAAGCTTTCTTT. Protein product: CASSLGGGLLSGEAFF.

This chain uses TRBV18 with TRBJ1-4; possible D gene TRBD1, 6 bases. Germline V lookup: CDR1 KGHSH, CDR2 LQKENI. The CDR3 is made up of 14 amino acids. Trimming stripped 2 bases from V and 4 bases from J, with 8 bases between. The CDR3 is CASSPGQYNEKLFF. Written as DNA, the CDR3 is TGTGCCAGCTCACCAGGACAGTATAATGAAAAACTGTTTTTT. Drawing the rest from reference TRBV18 and TRBJ1-4, the complete variable domain is NAGVMQNPRHLVRRRGQEARLRCSPMKGHSHVYWYRQLPEEGLKFMVYLQKENIIDESGMPKERFSAEFPKEGPSILRIQQVVRGDSAAYFCASSPGQYNEKLFFGSGTQLSVL.

This chain connects TRBV5-1 to TRBJ2-2; TRBD1 matches 7 bases. Germline V gives CDR1 SGHRS, CDR2 YFSETQ. This CDR3 is built from 16 residues. V lost 4 bases to trimming and J lost 3 bases; unmatched junction nucleotides: 9. The CDR3 nucleotides are TGCGCCAGCAGCCTACTGTCCCAGGGGGACACCGGGGAGCTGTTTTTT. Its protein product is CASSLLSQGDTGELFF.

The sample holds a few counts of this clone. The chain combines TRBV7-9 with TRBJ1-2; D unresolved. CDR1 SEHNR and CDR2 FQNEAQ come from the germline V gene (reference sequence). There are 13 residues in the CDR3. The ends were cut back, 5 bases at V and 6 bases at J, with 13 bases in the middle. The CDR3: CASSTRGTDGYTF. In DNA, the CDR3 is TGTGCCAGCAGCACGAGAGGTACGGATGGCTACACCTTC. Based on the CDR3 plus reference TRBV7-9 and TRBJ1-2, the full variable domain is DTGVSQNPRHKITKRGQNVTFRCDPISEHNRLYWYRQTLGQGPEFLTYFQNEAQLEKSRLLSDRFSAERPKGSFSTLEIQRTEQGDSAMYLCASSTRGTDGYTFGSGTRLTVV.

This clone was observed a few times. The chain is built from TRBV6-5 and TRBJ1-5, with D possibly matching TRBD1 (5 bases). This CDR3 comprises 15 residues. Per the germline V gene, CDR1 is MNHEY and CDR2 is SVGAGI. The V gene lost 0 bases and the J gene lost 3 bases, with 9 bases spanning the gap. The CDR3: CASSYSGGDNQPQHF. Written as DNA, the CDR3 is TGTGCCAGCAGTTACTCGGGGGGTGACAATCAGCCCCAGCATTTT.

The rearrangement uses TRBV2 and TRBJ1-1; perhaps TRBD1 as D (5 bases). The CDR3 is 11 amino acids. The V and J ends lost 2 bases and 11 bases respectively, with 9 bases between them. Looked up from germline, CDR1 is SNHLY and CDR2 is FYNNEI. In DNA form, the CDR3 reads TGTGCCAGCAGTGAACGCAGGGATGCTTTCTTT. Translated, it gives CASSERRDAFF.

V is TRBV5-4 and J is TRBJ2-5; 12 nucleotides line up with TRBD2. Germline V lookup: CDR1 SGHNT, CDR2 YYREEE (reference sequence). This CDR3 has 15 amino acids. J lost 4 bases, V lost 4 bases, and 5 bases had no gene match. In nucleotides, the CDR3 is TGTGCCAGCAGCAGTCTAGCGGGGGGGCCAGAGACCCAGTACTTC. Protein sequence: CASSSLAGGPETQYF.

V gene TRBV19 combines with J gene TRBJ1-1; D is unclear. The CDR3 contains 14 residues. Germline V gene data show CDR1 as LNHDA and CDR2 as SQIVND (reference sequence). V dropped 3 bases and J dropped 4 bases, with 12 bases sitting between them. In DNA, the CDR3 is TGTGCCAGTAGTATGGCTCCCCGGGGCACTGAAGCTTTCTTT. Amino acids: CASSMAPRGTEAFF. The full variable domain, completed using reference TRBV19 and TRBJ1-1, is DGGITQSPKYLFRKEGQNVTLSCEQNLNHDAMYWYRQDPGQGLRLIYYSQIVNDFQKGDIAEGYSVSREKKESFPLTVTSAQKNPTAFYLCASSMAPRGTEAFFGQGTRLTVV.

This clone was detected once. The CDR3 DNA reads TGTGCCAGCAGTGGCGAGCGGGAGGCTGAGCAGTTCTTC. Its protein is CASSGEREAEQFF. The chain is built from TRBV2 and TRBJ2-1; 9 bases match TRBD2. The CDR3 extends over 13 amino acids. The ends lost 4 bases at V and 9 bases at J; junction bases unmatched: 4. In germline, CDR1 is SNHLY, CDR2 FYNNEI.

This clone has only one observation. The genes are TRBV14 and TRBJ2-5; maybe TRBD2 (6 bases). The germline CDR1 and CDR2 sequences are SGHDN and FVKESK. V lost 0 bases and J lost 3, with 11 bases in between. This CDR3 is built from 15 residues. CDR3 sequence reads: CASSQDWGRKETQYF. CDR3 DNA: TGTGCCAGCAGCCAAGACTGGGGGAGGAAAGAGACCCAGTACTTC.

V and J are TRBV5-5 and TRBJ1-2, with D maybe TRBD1 (6 bases). This CDR3 has 15 amino acids. The germline gives CDR1 SGHKS, CDR2 YYEKEE (reference sequence). V gave up 0 bases and J gave up 0 bases, with 9 bases separating them. In DNA, the CDR3 is TGTGCCAGCAGCTTGGCACAGGGATCTAACTATGGCTACACCTTC. This translates into CASSLAQGSNYGYTF. Using reference TRBV5-5 and TRBJ1-2 for the parts outside the CDR3, the full variable domain is DAGVTQSPTHLIKTRGQQVTLRCSPISGHKSVSWYQQVLGQGPQFIFQYYEKEERGRGNFPDRFSARQFPNYSSELNVNALLLGDSALYLCASSLAQGSNYGYTFGSGTRLTVV.

A few counts support this clone. The chain combines TRBV5-8 with TRBJ1-2; 7 nucleotides align to TRBD1. This CDR3 is built from 15 residues. Trimming cost V 0 bases and J 6 bases; bases outside gene matches: 8. Germline V gives CDR1 SGHTS, CDR2 YDEGEE. CDR3 bases: TGTGCCAGCAGCTTGGGGGACAGCGAATCTCATGGCTACACCTTC. Translated: CASSLGDSESHGYTF. Filled out from reference TRBV5-8 and TRBJ1-2, the complete variable domain reads EAGVTQSPTHLIKTRGQQATLRCSPISGHTSVYWYQQALGLGLQFLLWYDEGEERNRGNFPPRFSGRQFPNYSSELNVNALELEDSALYLCASSLGDSESHGYTFGSGTRLTVV.

The chain has TRBV2 and TRBJ1-2; TRBD1 aligns across 7 bases. Germline V gene data show CDR1 as SNHLY and CDR2 as FYNNEI. The CDR3 has 15 amino acids. V shed 0 bases and J 4 bases; nucleotides not matched to a gene: 5. CDR3 sequence reads: CASSEAGGRTYGYTF. The CDR3 nucleotides are TGTGCCAGCAGTGAAGCAGGGGGCAGAACCTATGGCTACACCTTC.

The chain combines TRBV7-3 with TRBJ2-2; 16 bases agree with TRBD2. The CDR3 covers 19 residues. The V segment lost 4 bases and the J segment 0 bases; nucleotides outside the gene matches: 5. CDR1 and CDR2 from the germline V gene are SGHTA and FQGTGA. The CDR3 is CASSSPGTSGRANTGELFF. CDR3 DNA: TGTGCCAGCAGCTCCCCTGGGACTAGCGGGAGGGCGAACACCGGGGAGCTGTTTTTT.

The chain couples TRBV5-4 to TRBJ2-1; TRBD2 aligns across 8 bases. Germline V CDR1 and CDR2: SGHNT, YYREEE (reference sequence). CDR3 length equals 16 residues. J gave up 3 bases and V 0 bases, and 5 bases lay outside the gene matches. The CDR3 sequence: CASSLVLAGVYNEQFF. CDR3 sequence (DNA): TGTGCCAGCAGCTTGGTCCTAGCGGGCGTCTACAATGAGCAGTTCTTC.

The rearrangement links TRBV7-2 to TRBJ2-3, with 14 bases lining up with TRBD2. V lost 5 bases to trimming and J lost 0 bases; unmatched junction nucleotides: 10. The CDR3 covers 19 residues. The germline gives CDR1 SGHTA, CDR2 FQGNSA. CDR3 residues: CASSRSGTSGGGSTDTQYF. As DNA, the CDR3 is TGTGCCAGCAGCAGATCCGGGACTAGCGGGGGAGGGAGCACAGATACGCAGTATTTT.

V and J are TRBV19 and TRBJ2-3, with 8 bases fitting TRBD2. The CDR3 loop spans 15 amino acids. J lost 3 bases, V lost 0 bases, and 2 bases had no gene match. Germline V lookup: CDR1 LNHDA, CDR2 SQIVND (reference sequence). DNA of the CDR3: TGTGCCAGTAGTATAGAAGCGGGGGTTACAGATACGCAGTATTTT. This sequence encodes CASSIEAGVTDTQYF.